The 11 T cell receptor beta chains in this list originate from one sample, sequenced in a study of T-cell reconstitution after alpha-beta-depleted transplantation in children. Using unique molecular identifiers, the investigators prepared the TCRbeta library. Each CDR3 protein gets one entry after TCRdb re-called the PCR reads with MiXCR. Of hundreds of thousands of distinct CDR3 sequences listed, 10% to 15% were seen once; the top ten hold 0.75% to 0.85%. Sample: PBMCs, taken before TCRalphabeta/CD19-depleted stem cell transplant. The origin of the receptors is a girl aged 2 to 10 with congenital amegakaryocytic thrombocytopenia, due to receive a stem cell transplant.

This clonotype came up a few times. The chain employs TRBV10-3 and TRBJ2-5; D not resolved. Germline values: CDR1 ENHRY, CDR2 SYGVKD. The CDR3 has 12 residues. V lost 5 bases and J 2 bases, leaving 6 bases between the germline ends. DNA of the CDR3: TGTGCCATCAGTCAGGAGCAAGAGACCCAGTACTTC. Encoded protein: CAISQEQETQYF.

This clonotype showed up many times. The rearrangement links TRBV29-1 to TRBJ2-2; weak D call: TRBD1 (6 bases). The CDR3 runs to 13 residues. Germline V lookup: CDR1 SQVTM, CDR2 ANQGSEA. V lost 4 bases and J lost 1, with 7 bases in between. CDR3 sequence: CSVVDRNTGELFF. For the CDR3, the DNA is TGCAGCGTTGTGGACAGGAACACCGGGGAGCTGTTTTTT.

This clonotype was recorded many times. This chain joins TRBV6-5 and TRBJ2-3; D uncertain. This CDR3 contains 13 residues. Per the germline V gene, CDR1 is MNHEY and CDR2 is SVGAGI. Trimming cost V 0 bases and J 4 bases, with 5 bases left between them. The CDR3 sequence is CASSYSGPDTQYF. Here the CDR3 DNA reads TGTGCCAGCAGTTACTCGGGTCCAGATACGCAGTATTTT.

The CDR3 sequence is CASSLTREETQYF. In DNA, the CDR3 is TGCGCCAGCAGCTTGACAAGAGAAGAGACCCAGTACTTC. The rearrangement links TRBV5-1 to TRBJ2-5; D call uncertain. The CDR3 runs 13 residues. V was trimmed by 1 base and J by 3 bases, leaving 7 bases between them. CDR1 and CDR2 (germline): SGHRS, YFSETQ.

This clonotype was seen at least ten times. The germline gene is not matched at one end of the junction; a read error may be the cause. This chain connects TRBV5-1 to TRBJ2-1; 10 positions agree with TRBD2. The CDR3 loop spans 15 amino acids. Germline V CDR1 and CDR2: SGHRS, YFSETQ. The CDR3 loop reads CASSLGSGRYNEQFF. The DNA of the CDR3 is TGTGCCAGCAGCTTAGGTAGCGGGAGGTACAATGAGCAGTTCTTC.

This clonotype was recorded a few times. The rearrangement links TRBV7-6 to TRBJ1-1; D is possibly TRBD1 (6 bases). Germline V gene lookup returns CDR1 SGHVS and CDR2 FNYEAQ. The CDR3 runs to 15 residues. V was trimmed by 5 bases and J by 7 bases, leaving 20 bases between them. The DNA of the CDR3 is TGTGCCAGCAGCAAGTACGGACAGAGGCGTGATGAAGCTTTCTTT. This gives the protein CASSKYGQRRDEAFF. Filled out from reference TRBV7-6 and TRBJ1-1, the complete variable domain reads GAGVSQSPRYKVTKRGQDVALRCDPISGHVSLYWYRQALGQGPEFLTYFNYEAQQDKSGLPNDRFSAERPEGSISTLTIQRTEQRDSAMYRCASSKYGQRRDEAFFGQGTRLTVV.

This clonotype has ten or more counts. The genes are TRBV12-3 or TRBV12-4 and TRBJ2-3; 8 nucleotides line up with TRBD2. Trimming removed 6 bases from V and 2 bases from J; junction bases left unmatched: 7. The CDR3 totals 15 residues. CDR3 DNA sequence: TGTGCCAGCAGACTAGCGGCGACAGTCACAGATACGCAGTATTTT. Translation: CASRLAATVTDTQYF.

This clonotype was detected many times. The rearrangement joins TRBV5-1 to TRBJ2-7, with D possibly TRBD1 on 5 matching bases. Germline loops: CDR1 SGHRS, CDR2 YFSETQ. The CDR3 contains 14 residues. The V end lost 2 bases, the J end lost 2 bases, and 11 bases lay between the germline ends. The CDR3 DNA sequence: TGCGCCAGCAGCTTTGGGGCGGATACCTACGAGCAGTACTTC. It codes for CASSFGADTYEQYF. Full variable domain (remainder filled in from reference TRBV5-1 and TRBJ2-7): KAGVTQTPRYLIKTRGQQVTLSCSPISGHRSVSWYQQTPGQGLQFLFEYFSETQRNKGNFPGRFSGRQFSNSRSEMNVSTLELGDSALYLCASSFGADTYEQYFGPGTRLTVT.

This clonotype was observed a handful of times. This chain's CDR3 is CSVEGFYGTTINEQFF. The DNA of the CDR3 is TGCAGCGTTGAAGGCTTTTACGGGACTACGATCAATGAGCAGTTCTTC. The chain employs TRBV29-1 and TRBJ2-1; 7 bases fit TRBD2. V shed 1 base and J 6 bases; nucleotides not matched to a gene: 12. Per the germline V gene, CDR1 is SQVTM and CDR2 is ANQGSEA. The CDR3 sequence is 16 residues long.

This clonotype appeared a few times. The CDR3 sequence is CSVALVLTDTQYF. CDR3 nucleotides: TGCAGCGTTGCCCTAGTTCTTACAGATACGCAGTATTTT. V is TRBV29-1 and J is TRBJ2-3, with D hard to call. Trimming took off 4 bases at V and 3 bases at J, with 11 bases between the two ends. The length of the CDR3 is 13 residues. Germline CDR1 reads SQVTM; CDR2 reads ANQGSEA.

This clonotype was seen ten or more times. The J gene is TRBJ2-1, the V gene TRBV5-1; D not resolved. The CDR3 is made up of 13 amino acids. Germline V gene sequence: CDR1 SGHRS, CDR2 YFSETQ. V shed 2 bases and J shed 3 bases, with 6 bases lying between them. The CDR3 nucleotides read TGCGCCAGCAGCTTAAACGGCTACAATGAGCAGTTCTTC. Amino acids: CASSLNGYNEQFF.